The 13 T cell receptor beta chains below come from one sample, sequenced in a study of T-cell memory formation after mild COVID-19. Via MiXCR, TCRdb re-called the 5' RACE reads, giving one row per CDR3 protein. The data show around 510,000 distinct CDR3 sequences, with about 20% seen just once and roughly 8.3% held by the top ten. The sample consisted of PBMCs or a T cell subset sorted from them (not recorded which). The receptors originated from an adult woman who had mild COVID-19 (a few samples of this study predate the infection). Cell type and time point are not known.

V gene TRBV5-4 combines with J gene TRBJ2-3; 10 bases map to TRBD2. The germline V gene encodes CDR1 SGHNT and CDR2 YYREEE (reference sequence). V was clipped by 4 bases and J by 4 bases; unmatched bases: 9. This CDR3 region has 16 residues. This chain's CDR3 is CASSVRAGGFADTQYF. CDR3 sequence (DNA): TGTGCCAGCAGCGTAAGAGCGGGGGGGTTCGCAGATACGCAGTATTTT.

The CDR3 DNA follows: TGTGCCAGCAGCTCTCGACAGGGCAATCAGCCCCAGCATTTT. It translates to CASSSRQGNQPQHF. V is TRBV7-8 and J is TRBJ1-5; D may be TRBD1 (6 bases). Germline CDR1 is SGHVS and CDR2 is FQNEAQ. The CDR3 sequence is 14 residues long. The V end was cut by 4 bases, the J end by 2 bases, with 9 bases between.

In its sample, this clonotype was seen a few times. The chain employs TRBV29-1 and TRBJ2-7; D remains ambiguous. With 4 bases removed from V and 1 base from J, the gap between germline ends came to 8 bases. Germline-derived CDR1 and CDR2 are SQVTM and ANQGSEA. CDR3 length: 12 amino acids. The CDR3 spells CSVVGQSYEQYF. The CDR3 bases are TGCAGCGTTGTTGGTCAGTCCTACGAGCAGTACTTC.

This chain links TRBV2 with TRBJ1-2; 7 positions match TRBD1. The CDR3 totals 14 residues. CDR1 SNHLY and CDR2 FYNNEI come from the germline V gene. The V gene end was trimmed by 6 bases and the J gene end by 5 bases; junction bases not matched to a gene: 9. The CDR3 spells CASRSEGAGYGYTF. In DNA form, the CDR3 reads TGTGCCAGCAGGAGCGAGGGGGCAGGGTATGGCTACACCTTC.

V and J are TRBV7-8 and TRBJ1-3; TRBD1 matches 8 bases. The CDR3 is 14 amino acids. Per germline, CDR1 SGHVS and CDR2 FQNEAQ. V lost 0 bases to trimming and J lost 8 bases; unmatched junction nucleotides: 3. Here the CDR3 reads CASSLADRGDTIYF. The CDR3 bases are TGTGCCAGCAGCTTAGCCGACAGGGGCGACACCATATATTTT.

This clonotype was seen more than once but under ten times. The chain employs TRBV7-9 and TRBJ2-1; no clear D. The V end was cut by 1 base, the J end by 12 bases, with 7 bases between. The CDR3 has 11 amino acids. In germline, CDR1 is SEHNR, CDR2 FQNEAQ (reference sequence). The CDR3 DNA is TGTGCCAGCAGCTTAGAAAGGGCGCAGTTCTTC. Residues: CASSLERAQFF.

This clonotype came up a few times. The chain combines TRBV6-1 with TRBJ2-7; D is undetermined. V was trimmed by 7 bases and J by 3 bases, leaving 22 bases between them. The CDR3 extends over 16 amino acids. Germline V CDR1 and CDR2: MNHNS, SASEGT. The CDR3 sequence: CASKFGVGVAGYEQYF. In DNA, the CDR3 is TGTGCCAGCAAATTTGGGGTGGGTGTGGCCGGCTACGAGCAGTACTTC.

The genes are TRBV4-2 and TRBJ2-3; a possible D gene is TRBD1 (6 bases). From germline, CDR1 is LGHNA and CDR2 YNFKEQ. The V end lost 0 bases, the J end lost 8 bases, and 18 bases lay between the germline ends. The CDR3 extends over 16 amino acids. The CDR3 bases are TGTGCCAGCAGCCAAGAGGGGGCCCCCACAGATGGTACGCAGTATTTT. Residues: CASSQEGAPTDGTQYF.

The V gene is TRBV3-1, the J gene TRBJ2-5, with D perhaps matching TRBD2 (5 bases). Germline CDR1 and CDR2: LGHDT and YNNKEL (reference sequence). The CDR3 loop spans 13 amino acids. The ends were cut back, 7 bases at V and 1 base at J, with 10 bases in the middle. The CDR3 protein is CASTGGPQETQYF. DNA of the CDR3: TGTGCCAGCACGGGCGGGCCCCAAGAGACCCAGTACTTC.

This clonotype came up a few times. The chain has TRBV7-3 and TRBJ1-1, with 8 bases matching TRBD1. Germline values: CDR1 SGHTA, CDR2 FQGTGA. V lost 0 bases to trimming and J lost 4 bases; unmatched junction nucleotides: 4. The length of the CDR3 is 15 residues. This chain's CDR3 is CASSLTLQGGTEAFF. The CDR3 DNA sequence: TGTGCCAGCAGCTTAACGTTACAGGGGGGCACTGAAGCTTTCTTT.

This clonotype has only a few counts. V is TRBV5-1 and J is TRBJ2-3; 10 nucleotides agree with TRBD2. CDR3 size: 15 residues. V shed 2 bases and J 3 bases; nucleotides not matched to a gene: 3. Germline lookup yields CDR1 SGHRS and CDR2 YFSETQ. Here the CDR3 DNA reads TGCGCCAGCAGCTTCACGACTAGCGGGACAGATACGCAGTATTTT. This translates into CASSFTTSGTDTQYF.

The chain joins TRBV20-1 to TRBJ2-3, with 12 bases identical to TRBD2. Germline values: CDR1 DFQATT, CDR2 SNEGSKA (reference sequence). The V and J ends lost 5 bases and 4 bases, in that order; junction bases with no gene match: 1. The CDR3 is made up of 13 amino acids. In DNA form, the CDR3 reads TGCAGTGCTCTAGCGGGGGGGCCAGATACGCAGTATTTT. This translates into CSALAGGPDTQYF.

V and J are TRBV6-2 or TRBV6-3 and TRBJ2-2, with 8 bases aligning to TRBD1. V dropped 6 bases and J dropped 0; count of bases not matched to a gene: 3. The CDR3 is 15 amino acids. Germline V gene lookup returns CDR1 MNHEY and CDR2 SVGEGT. CDR3 DNA sequence: TGTGCCAGCAGCGGACAGGGTACGAACACCGGGGAGCTGTTTTTT. Translated: CASSGQGTNTGELFF.